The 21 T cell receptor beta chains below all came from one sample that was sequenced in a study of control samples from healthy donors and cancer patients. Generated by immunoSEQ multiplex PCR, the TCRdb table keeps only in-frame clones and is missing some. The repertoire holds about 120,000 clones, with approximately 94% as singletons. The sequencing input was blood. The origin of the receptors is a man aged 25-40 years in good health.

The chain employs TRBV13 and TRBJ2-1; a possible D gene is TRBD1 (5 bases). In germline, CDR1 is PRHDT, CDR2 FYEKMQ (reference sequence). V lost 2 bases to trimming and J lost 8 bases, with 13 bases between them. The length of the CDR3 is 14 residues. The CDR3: CASSLRGLIDEQFF. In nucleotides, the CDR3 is TGTGCCAGCAGCTTAAGGGGATTGATTGATGAGCAGTTCTTC.

CDR3 nucleotide sequence: TGTGCCAGTAGTCCAAGACTAGCAAAAGAGACCCAGTACTTC. This codes for CASSPRLAKETQYF. This chain connects TRBV19 to TRBJ2-5, with 7 bases identical to TRBD2. The trim removed 5 bases at V and 3 bases at J, leaving 6 bases unmatched. The length of the CDR3 is 14 residues. Germline V gene sequence: CDR1 LNHDA, CDR2 SQIVND (reference sequence).

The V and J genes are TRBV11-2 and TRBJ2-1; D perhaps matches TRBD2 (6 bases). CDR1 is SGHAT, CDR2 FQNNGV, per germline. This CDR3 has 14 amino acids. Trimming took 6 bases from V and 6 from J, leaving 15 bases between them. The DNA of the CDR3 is TGTGCCAGCAGTCCCACAGCGGGTAGCAATGAGCAGTTCTTC. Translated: CASSPTAGSNEQFF.

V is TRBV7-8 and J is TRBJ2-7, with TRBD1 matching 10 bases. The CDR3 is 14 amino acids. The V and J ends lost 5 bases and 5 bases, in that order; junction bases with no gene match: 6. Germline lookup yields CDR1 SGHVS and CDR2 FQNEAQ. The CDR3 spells CASSPGQGRDEQYF. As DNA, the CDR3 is TGTGCCAGCAGCCCGGGACAGGGGCGAGACGAGCAGTACTTC.

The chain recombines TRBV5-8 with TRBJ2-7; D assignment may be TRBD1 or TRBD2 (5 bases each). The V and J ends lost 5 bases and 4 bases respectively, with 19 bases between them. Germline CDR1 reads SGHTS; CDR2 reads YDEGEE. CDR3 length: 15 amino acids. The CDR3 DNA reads TGTGCCAGCAGTTCCAGGGCGGGCGGTACGTACGAGCAGTACTTC. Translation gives CASSSRAGGTYEQYF. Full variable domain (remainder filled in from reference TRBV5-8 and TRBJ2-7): EAGVTQSPTHLIKTRGQQATLRCSPISGHTSVYWYQQALGLGLQFLLWYDEGEERNRGNFPPRFSGRQFPNYSSELNVNALELEDSALYLCASSSRAGGTYEQYFGPGTRLTVT.

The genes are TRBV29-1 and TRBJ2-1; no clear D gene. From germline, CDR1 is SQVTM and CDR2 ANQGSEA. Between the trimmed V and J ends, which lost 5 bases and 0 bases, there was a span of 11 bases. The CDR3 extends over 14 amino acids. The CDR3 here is CSVTRTSSYNEQFF. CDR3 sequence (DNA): TGCAGCGTTACGCGTACAAGCTCCTACAATGAGCAGTTCTTC.

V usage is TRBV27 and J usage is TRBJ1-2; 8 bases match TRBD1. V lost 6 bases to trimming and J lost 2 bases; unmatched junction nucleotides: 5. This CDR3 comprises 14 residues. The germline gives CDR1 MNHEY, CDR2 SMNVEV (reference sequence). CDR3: CASRTDRENYGYTF. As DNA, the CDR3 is TGTGCCAGCAGGACGGACAGGGAAAACTATGGCTACACCTTC.

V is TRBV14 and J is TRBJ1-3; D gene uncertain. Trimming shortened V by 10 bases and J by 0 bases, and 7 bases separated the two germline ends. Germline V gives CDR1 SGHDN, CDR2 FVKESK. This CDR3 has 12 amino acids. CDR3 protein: CAIKDSGNTIYF. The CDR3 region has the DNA TGTGCCATCAAGGACTCTGGAAACACCATATATTTT.

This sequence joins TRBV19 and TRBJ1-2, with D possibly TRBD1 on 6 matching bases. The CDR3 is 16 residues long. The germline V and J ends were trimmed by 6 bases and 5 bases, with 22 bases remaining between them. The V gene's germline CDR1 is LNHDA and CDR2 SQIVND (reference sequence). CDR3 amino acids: CASSAYVGQPRYGYTF. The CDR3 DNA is TGTGCCAGTAGCGCGTATGTAGGACAGCCTCGATATGGCTACACCTTC.

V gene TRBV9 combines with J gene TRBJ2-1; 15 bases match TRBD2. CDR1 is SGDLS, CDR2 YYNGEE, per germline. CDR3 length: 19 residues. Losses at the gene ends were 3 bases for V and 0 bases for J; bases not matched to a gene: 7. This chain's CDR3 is CASSATGLAGGHSYNEQFF. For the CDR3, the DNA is TGTGCCAGCAGCGCTACAGGACTAGCGGGGGGGCACTCCTACAATGAGCAGTTCTTC.

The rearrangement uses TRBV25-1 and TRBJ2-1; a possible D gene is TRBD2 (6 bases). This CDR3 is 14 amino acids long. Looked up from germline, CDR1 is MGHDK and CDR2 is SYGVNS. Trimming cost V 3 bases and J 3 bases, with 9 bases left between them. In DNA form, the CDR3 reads TGTGCCAGCAGTGAGGGAGCGGGCTACAATGAGCAGTTCTTC. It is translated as CASSEGAGYNEQFF.

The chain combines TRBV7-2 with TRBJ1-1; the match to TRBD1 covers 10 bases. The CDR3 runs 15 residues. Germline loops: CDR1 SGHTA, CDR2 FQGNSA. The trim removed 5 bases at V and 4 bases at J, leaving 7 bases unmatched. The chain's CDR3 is CASSIKTGGGTEAFF. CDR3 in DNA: TGTGCCAGCAGCATAAAGACAGGGGGCGGCACTGAAGCTTTCTTT.

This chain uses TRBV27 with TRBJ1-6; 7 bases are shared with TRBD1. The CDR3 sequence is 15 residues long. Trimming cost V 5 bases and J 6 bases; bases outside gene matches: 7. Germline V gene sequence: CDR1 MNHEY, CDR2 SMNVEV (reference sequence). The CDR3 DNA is TGTGCCAGCAGTCTACAAGGGGGCGCTAATTCACCCCTCCACTTT. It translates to CASSLQGGANSPLHF.

CDR3 bases: TGTGCCACCAGCAGGCAAACCGGGACACATAATTCACCCCTCCACTTT. It codes for CATSRQTGTHNSPLHF. This chain uses TRBV15 with TRBJ1-6; perhaps TRBD1 as D (6 bases). The germline CDR1 and CDR2 sequences are LNHNV and YYDKDF (reference sequence). This CDR3 has 16 amino acids. V was shortened by 3 bases and J by 5 bases, with 14 bases between the two germline ends.

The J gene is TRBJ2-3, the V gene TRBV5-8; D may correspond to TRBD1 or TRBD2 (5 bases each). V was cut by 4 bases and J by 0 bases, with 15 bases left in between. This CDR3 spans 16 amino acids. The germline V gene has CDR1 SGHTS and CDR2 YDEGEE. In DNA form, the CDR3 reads TGTGCCAGCAGCAGCGGACGCGCAGGGAGCACAGATACGCAGTATTTT. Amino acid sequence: CASSSGRAGSTDTQYF.

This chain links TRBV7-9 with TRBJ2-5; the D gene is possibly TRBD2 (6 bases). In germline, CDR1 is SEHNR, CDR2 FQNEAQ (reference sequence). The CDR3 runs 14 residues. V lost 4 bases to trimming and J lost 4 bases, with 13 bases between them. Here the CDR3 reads CASSSREEGETQYF. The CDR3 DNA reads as TGTGCCAGCAGCTCTAGGGAGGAGGGAGAGACCCAGTACTTC.

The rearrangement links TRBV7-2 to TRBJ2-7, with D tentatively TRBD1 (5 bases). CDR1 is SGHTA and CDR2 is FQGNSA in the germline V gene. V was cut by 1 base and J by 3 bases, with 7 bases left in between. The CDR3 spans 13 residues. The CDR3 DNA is TGTGCCAGCAGCTTAGTACAGGACTACGAGCAGTACTTC. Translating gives CASSLVQDYEQYF.

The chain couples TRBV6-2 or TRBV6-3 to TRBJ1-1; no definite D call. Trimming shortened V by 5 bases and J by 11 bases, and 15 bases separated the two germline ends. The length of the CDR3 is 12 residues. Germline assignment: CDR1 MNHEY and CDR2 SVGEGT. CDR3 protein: CASSPRASWAFF. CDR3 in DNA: TGTGCCAGCAGTCCCCGGGCCTCGTGGGCTTTCTTT.

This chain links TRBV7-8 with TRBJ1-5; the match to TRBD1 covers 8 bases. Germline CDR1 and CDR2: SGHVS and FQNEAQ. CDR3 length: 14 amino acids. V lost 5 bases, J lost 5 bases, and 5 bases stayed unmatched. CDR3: CASSTRQGHQPQHF. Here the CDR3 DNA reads TGTGCCAGCAGCACAAGACAGGGGCATCAGCCCCAGCATTTT.

The CDR3 protein is CASSPGGQSNTEAFF. DNA for the CDR3: TGTGCCAGCAGCCCAGGAGGCCAGTCGAACACTGAAGCTTTCTTT. The chain has TRBV7-9 and TRBJ1-1; D not resolved. V was clipped by 5 bases and J by 1 base, with 14 bases between them. The germline V gene has CDR1 SEHNR and CDR2 FQNEAQ (reference sequence). This CDR3 is built from 15 residues.

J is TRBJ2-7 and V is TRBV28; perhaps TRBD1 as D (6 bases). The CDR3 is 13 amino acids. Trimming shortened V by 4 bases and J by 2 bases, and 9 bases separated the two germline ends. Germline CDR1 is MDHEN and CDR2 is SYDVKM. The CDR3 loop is CASSWDITYEQYF. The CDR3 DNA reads TGTGCCAGCAGTTGGGACATCACCTACGAGCAGTACTTC.